The present TCR beta chain was sequenced within a study of glioma-infiltrating T cells after dendritic cell vaccination. Study information: Glioblastoma patients came from Phase I and II dendritic cell vaccination trials. The vaccine used monocyte-derived dendritic cells pulsed overnight with autologous tumor lysate.

Concerning this clone itself: Its antigen is unidentified.

Sequencing was performed with immunoSEQ multiplex PCR; in TCRdb, only in-frame clones are kept and a portion is missing. The sample shows about 99,000 clones, roughly 80% of them seen only once. Overall study findings and caveats: No direct clonality-survival link was found; a diverse polyclonal response may matter.

Trimming pared 2 bases from V and 0 bases from J, leaving 7 bases between. The CDR3 runs 14 residues. CDR1 MNHEY and CDR2 SVGAGI come from the germline V gene. Only patients with spare fresh-frozen tumor and over two years of follow-up were included. This rearrangement joins TRBV6-5 to TRBJ1-1; no clear D gene. The receptor's source is a human donor with glioblastoma. The specimen was blood, collected before dendritic cell vaccination. CDR3 nucleotides: TGTGCCAGCAGTTACGGGCCTGTGAACACTGAAGCTTTCTTT. Residues: CASSYGPVNTEAFF.